This TCR beta chain was obtained from a study of shared clonotypes between healthy human individuals. Study findings and constraints: Represented diversity (both genetic and exposure-history) was limited by the small number of donors. Inspection by rarefaction showed sorted-subset sequencing to be incomplete despite large depth.

DNA at about 0.2 ug, tens of thousands of T cell genomes, went into sorted-subset replicate PCRs. This table comes from immunoSEQ multiplex PCR, and its TCRdb copy is limited to in-frame clones, with some not included. The table shows around 1 million clones, with less than 85% occurring only once. Concerning this clone: What it recognizes is unknown.

This CDR3 spans 17 amino acids. Germline values: CDR1 SGDLS, CDR2 YYNGEE. V lost 0 bases, J lost 4 bases, and 19 bases lay in between. The chain uses TRBV9 and TRBJ2-5; no clear D. Sequencing was done on a sample of memory CD4+ T cells sorted from blood. The subset: CD45RA-negative fraction. The TCR comes from a man younger than 35 in good health. DNA of the CDR3: TGTGCCAGCAGCGTAGGAATGAGTGGGGTTGCAAGAGAGACCCAGTACTTC. Amino acid sequence: CASSVGMSGVARETQYF.